This T cell receptor (beta chain) was obtained from a study of blood T cell repertoires in COVID-19. Across the whole study: The origin of the acute and convalescent COVID-19 samples was the United States, Italy and Spain. Sample material is recorded as cDNA or gDNA derived from T cells, B-cell-depleted T cells, or PBMCs.

Germline CDR1 KGHSH, CDR2 LQKENI. This CDR3 is 12 amino acids long. Between the trimmed V and J ends, which lost 3 bases and 6 bases, there was a span of 8 bases. Assignment of participants to cohorts was predicated upon participant-reported clinical history. Assay: immunoSEQ multiplex PCR; the TCRdb copy retains only in-frame clones and omits some. The sample includes over 200,000 clones, around 90% seen only once; the top ten take around 3.7%. As regards this clone: The same CDR3 can be traced to other DNA sequences in this sample.

The sample was PBMCs or T cells enriched from blood (not recorded which). This chain links TRBV18 with TRBJ1-1, with D possibly being TRBD1 (5 bases). The clonotype originates from a woman aged 25 to 39 who had been exposed to COVID-19. The CDR3 nucleotides are TGTGCCAGCTCACCGGGGGGGGCTGAAGCTTTCTTT. Protein: CASSPGGAEAFF.